The following is a T cell receptor (beta chain) sequence with its context. This CDR3 has 14 amino acids. Per germline, CDR1 GTSNPN and CDR2 SVGIG (reference sequence). The V end was cut by 6 bases, the J end by 1 base, with 15 bases between. The data are from a study of blood T cell repertoires in COVID-19. Looking at the study overall: The United States, Italy and Spain provided the acute and convalescent COVID-19 samples. Sample material is recorded as cDNA or gDNA derived from T cells, B-cell-depleted T cells, or PBMCs.

Methods used by the authors: Researchers report that nucleated cell counts were estimated from reference gene primer amplification. Method: immunoSEQ multiplex PCR; TCRdb's copy keeps in-frame clones and lacks some. V, J and clone size are those of that table, while D and trimming were read from the DNA. Of about 210,000 clones in the sample, 84% were seen once. The V and J genes are TRBV30 and TRBJ1-1; D remains unclear. This TCR was sampled from a woman in her fifties or sixties with active or convalescent COVID-19. The specimen was peripheral blood. The DNA of the CDR3 is TGTGCCTGCTCCCGGGAGGTATGGAACACTGAAGCTTTCTTT. This gives the protein CACSREVWNTEAFF.